This is a list of T cell receptor beta chains from one sample in a study of blood T cell repertoires in COVID-19. TCRdb's table, derived via immunoSEQ multiplex PCR, lists solely in-frame clones and lacks some. The sample yields roughly 100,000 clones, roughly four fifths seen once. The sample comprised peripheral blood. These receptors were taken from a man between 60 and 75 years old with acute or convalescent COVID-19. CDR3s include the opening cysteine and the closing phenylalanine or tryptophan. A D gene is named only where the DNA matches it firmly. Clone size is not always given. Where it is, it says once, few, many or a class for expanded clones.

v_gene,d_gene,abundance,j_gene,CDR3nt,CDR3aa
TRBV4-2,-,-,TRBJ1-3,TGTGCCAGCAGCCAAGCCTTGACAAGCCGCTCTGGAAACACCATATATTTT,CASSQALTSRSGNTIYF
TRBV5-5,-,-,TRBJ2-2,TGTGCCAGCAGCTTGACTGCCGGGGCCGGGGAGCTGTTTTTT,CASSLTAGAGELFF
TRBV5-5,-,-,TRBJ2-1,TGTGCCAGCAGCTTACGGACAACAACACTCTACAATGAGCAGTTCTTC,CASSLRTTTLYNEQFF
TRBV19,-,-,TRBJ1-1,TGTGCCAGTAGTATAGTCATGAACACTGAAGCTTTCTTT,CASSIVMNTEAFF
TRBV6-1,TRBD1,few,TRBJ2-7,TGTGCCAGCAGTGACGACAGGGGTCCTTACGAGCAGTACTTC,CASSDDRGPYEQYF
TRBV4-1,TRBD1,-,TRBJ1-4,TGCGCCAGCAGCCAAGAGGACAGGGAGAATGAAAAACTGTTTTTT,CASSQEDRENEKLFF
TRBV7-9,-,-,TRBJ1-3,TGTGCCAGCAGCTTAGTCGTCGGGCAGGGGTACTCTGGAAACACCATATATTTT,CASSLVVGQGYSGNTIYF
TRBV6-5,TRBD1,-,TRBJ2-2,TGTGCCAGCAGAACTACAGGGGCGAACACCGGGGAGCTGTTTTTT,CASRTTGANTGELFF
TRBV19,-,-,TRBJ2-7,TGTGCCAGTAGGAAGACAGGTCTGCACGAGCAGTACTTC,CASRKTGLHEQYF
TRBV19,TRBD1,-,TRBJ2-4,TGTGCCAGTAGTATTAGCCCCACAGGGGTTGATCAGTACTTC,CASSISPTGVDQYF
TRBV18,TRBD2,-,TRBJ2-1,TGTGCCAGCTCACGAACACAACAGGGACTAGCGGGAAACAATGAGCAGTTCTTC,CASSRTQQGLAGNNEQFF
TRBV7-2,TRBD1,-,TRBJ2-2,TGTGCCAGCAGCGGAGCAGGGGGCCTTACCGGGGAGCTGTTTTTT,CASSGAGGLTGELFF
TRBV7-9,-,-,TRBJ1-4,TGTGCCAGCAGCTTCGGGAGGACAACTAATGAAAAACTGTTTTTT,CASSFGRTTNEKLFF
TRBV7-9,TRBD2,-,TRBJ2-7,TGTGCCAGCAGCCAACCGCCGGGACTAGCGGGAGCTGAGCAGTACTTC,CASSQPPGLAGAEQYF
TRBV7-2,-,few,TRBJ2-7,TGTGCCAGCAGCTTAGGCAGGGACTACGAGCAGTACTTC,CASSLGRDYEQYF
TRBV5-4,TRBD1,-,TRBJ2-4,TGTGCCAGCAGCTTCGGACAGGGAATTTCAGCCAAAAACATTCAGTACTTC,CASSFGQGISAKNIQYF
TRBV29-1,-,-,TRBJ1-2,TGCAGCGTATCCGAGGAACCCGGCTATGGCTACACCTTC,CSVSEEPGYGYTF
TRBV6-6,-,-,TRBJ2-5,TGTGCCAGCAGCCCCCAGCAAGAGACCCAGTACTTC,CASSPQQETQYF
TRBV7-9,-,few,TRBJ2-7,TGTGCCAGCAGCTTAGTAATGGGGGGAGGCTACGAGCAGTACTTC,CASSLVMGGGYEQYF
TRBV18,-,-,TRBJ1-4,TGTGCCAGCTCCGCGACAGTCCTCACCCTGGGGGAAAAACTGTTTTTT,CASSATVLTLGEKLFF
TRBV7-9,TRBD1,-,TRBJ2-1,TGTGCCAGCAGACCCCGGGACAGGTACAATGAGCAGTTCTTC,CASRPRDRYNEQFF
TRBV6-4,TRBD2,-,TRBJ2-1,TGTGCCAGCAGTGACTCCTTGCGGGGGGGCCGAAATGAGCAGTTCTTC,CASSDSLRGGRNEQFF
TRBV18,TRBD1,-,TRBJ2-7,TGTGCCAGCTCCACATGGACAGGGTCGGACTACGAGCAGTACTTC,CASSTWTGSDYEQYF
TRBV28,TRBD1,-,TRBJ2-2,TGTGCCAGCAGTTTAAGGGGGCAGGGTGGAACCGGGGAGCTGTTTTTT,CASSLRGQGGTGELFF
TRBV7-2,-,-,TRBJ2-7,TGTGCCAGCAGCTTAACACAGTTCTACGAGCAGTACTTC,CASSLTQFYEQYF
TRBV2,TRBD1,once,TRBJ1-1,TGTGCCAGCAGGGGTCCCGGGACAGTCTCGAACACTGAAGCTTTCTTT,CASRGPGTVSNTEAFF
TRBV30,-,-,TRBJ2-5,TGTGCCTGGAGTATGAAGGCCGGCGGAGAGACCCAGTACTTC,CAWSMKAGGETQYF
TRBV3-1/TRBV3-2,TRBD1,-,TRBJ2-5,TGTGCCAGCAGCTCCGGGACAGAAGAGACCCAGTACTTC,CASSSGTEETQYF
TRBV11-3,-,-,TRBJ1-6,TGTGCCAGCAGCTTTCAGGTTGGATCCTATAATTCACCCCTCCACTTT,CASSFQVGSYNSPLHF
TRBV7-6,-,-,TRBJ1-1,TGTGCCAGCAGCGCTCCAGACAGAGGCACTGAAGCTTTCTTT,CASSAPDRGTEAFF
TRBV6-4,-,few,TRBJ1-4,TGTGCCAGACAACAACAGGGAGTAGGGGAAAAACTGTTTTTT,CARQQQGVGEKLFF
TRBV11-2,TRBD2,-,TRBJ2-3,TGTGCCAGCAGCCTGGGGACTAGCGTTGGTACGCAGTATTTT,CASSLGTSVGTQYF
TRBV7-3,-,-,TRBJ1-1,TGTGCCAGCAGCTTGGGTACAGGGATTCCCGGAGAAGCTTTCTTT,CASSLGTGIPGEAFF
TRBV7-6,-,-,TRBJ2-1,TGTGCCAGCAGCTTAGCTTCTTATAAACTGGAGGGGAATGAGCAGTTCTTC,CASSLASYKLEGNEQFF
TRBV7-8,-,-,TRBJ1-1,TGTGCCAGCAGCTTAGCAGCAGGAACCTACACTGAAGCTTTCTTT,CASSLAAGTYTEAFF
TRBV27,TRBD1,-,TRBJ1-2,TGTGCCAGCAGTTACCGGGACAGGAATGGCTACACCTTC,CASSYRDRNGYTF
TRBV7-9,-,-,TRBJ1-1,TGTGCCAGCAGCAAACAGAACACTGAAGCTTTCTTT,CASSKQNTEAFF
TRBV9,-,-,TRBJ2-2,TGTGCCAGCAGCGTACGGACAGGGGAGCTGTTTTTT,CASSVRTGELFF
TRBV15,-,-,TRBJ2-5,TGTGCCACCAGCATGCCGGGGTGGGCAGGCCAAGAGACCCAGTACTTC,CATSMPGWAGQETQYF
TRBV7-3,-,medium-sized,TRBJ2-3,TGTGCCAGCAGCTCCACTAGATCCGATACGCAGTATTTT,CASSSTRSDTQYF
TRBV6-2/TRBV6-3,-,-,TRBJ2-3,TGTGCCAGCAGTTACGCAGGGTTAAGCACAGATACGCAGTATTTT,CASSYAGLSTDTQYF